This entry lists 21 T cell receptor beta chains sequenced from one sample in a study of cytomegalovirus exposure and HLA in healthy donors. Using immunoSEQ multiplex PCR, the repertoire was profiled, and TCRdb retains in-frame clones only, with some absent. The sample gives 110,000 to 150,000 clones, 80% to 95% of which show up once; about 0.65% is in the top ten. Sequenced: PBMCs. Receptors were obtained from a man aged 18 to 29 in good health and CMV-seronegative.

CDR3 coding DNA: TGTGCCATCAGGGGGACTAGCGCCAGCACAGATACGCAGTATTTT. Its translation: CAIRGTSASTDTQYF. This chain connects TRBV10-3 to TRBJ2-3; the match to TRBD2 covers 10 bases. Germline loops: CDR1 ENHRY, CDR2 SYGVKD. The V gene end was trimmed by 6 bases and the J gene end by 0 bases; junction bases not matched to a gene: 3. The CDR3 is made up of 15 amino acids.

In its sample, this clone was seen once. This chain links TRBV4-1 with TRBJ1-4; a weak D match, TRBD1 (5 bases). Germline loops: CDR1 MGHRA, CDR2 YSYEKL. The CDR3 has 15 residues. Trimming removed 3 bases from V and 5 bases from J, with 13 bases in between. DNA of the CDR3: TGCGCCAGCAGCCATCCCGGGACTGCCAATGAAAAACTGTTTTTT. It translates to CASSHPGTANEKLFF.

This chain uses TRBV7-9 with TRBJ2-1, with a weak D call TRBD1 (5 bases). CDR3 size: 12 residues. Trimming removed 5 bases from V and 7 bases from J, with 9 bases in between. Germline CDR1 is SEHNR and CDR2 is FQNEAQ (reference sequence). The CDR3 sequence is CASSHRTNEQFF. The CDR3 nucleotides are TGTGCCAGCAGCCATCGGACAAATGAGCAGTTCTTC.

V usage is TRBV19 and J usage is TRBJ2-1; TRBD2 matches 10 bases. Germline V gives CDR1 LNHDA, CDR2 SQIVND (reference sequence). J was trimmed by 4 bases and V by 5 bases; bases with no gene match: 5. This CDR3 spans 15 amino acids. The CDR3 reads CASSGSTSGYNEQFF. For the CDR3, the DNA is TGTGCCAGTAGTGGGTCGACTAGCGGGTACAATGAGCAGTTCTTC.

The gene calls are TRBV5-8 and TRBJ1-6; 9 bases match TRBD1. The length of the CDR3 is 16 residues. Unmatched junction bases numbered 4, after V lost 0 bases and J lost 6 bases. Germline V gene lookup returns CDR1 SGHTS and CDR2 YDEGEE. The CDR3 loop reads CASSLAVGQGNSPLHF. In DNA, the CDR3 is TGTGCCAGCAGCTTGGCCGTGGGACAGGGTAATTCACCCCTCCACTTT.

V is TRBV27 and J is TRBJ1-5; perhaps TRBD1 as D (5 bases). The V gene's germline CDR1 is MNHEY and CDR2 SMNVEV (reference sequence). The CDR3 consists of 15 residues. With 3 bases removed from V and 3 bases from J, the gap between germline ends came to 12 bases. The CDR3 region is CASSFNPTANQPQHF. In nucleotides, the CDR3 is TGTGCCAGCAGTTTCAACCCGACAGCCAATCAGCCCCAGCATTTT.

This clone was picked up a small number of times. This sequence joins TRBV18 and TRBJ2-7; 10 bases map to TRBD1. The CDR3 is 15 amino acids. The J segment lost 1 base and the V segment lost 5 bases, leaving 5 bases of the junction unmatched. Germline V gene sequence: CDR1 KGHSH, CDR2 LQKENI. The CDR3 is CASSRGQGVSYEQYV. The CDR3 DNA sequence: TGTGCCAGCTCAAGAGGACAGGGGGTTTCCTACGAGCAGTACGTC.

This clone was counted a single time. The chain links TRBV7-2 to TRBJ2-3; perhaps TRBD1 as D (5 bases). The V and J ends lost 2 bases and 3 bases respectively, with 15 bases between them. Germline CDR1 is SGHTA and CDR2 is FQGNSA. The CDR3 consists of 16 residues. CDR3 loop: CASSLPRDRVTDTQYF. Here the CDR3 DNA reads TGTGCCAGCAGCTTACCCAGGGATCGAGTAACAGATACGCAGTATTTT.

This clone has just one count. For the CDR3, the DNA is TGTGCCAGCAGTTTGTCAGGGTTTCGAGAGACCCAGTACTTC. It encodes CASSLSGFRETQYF. This sequence joins TRBV6-5 and TRBJ2-5; possibly TRBD1 for D (5 bases). Looked up from germline, CDR1 is MNHEY and CDR2 is SVGAGI. With 4 bases removed from V and 4 bases from J, the gap between germline ends came to 13 bases. The CDR3 consists of 14 residues.

The chain recombines TRBV6-4 with TRBJ1-6; a possible D gene is TRBD1 (5 bases). The CDR3 contains 17 residues. CDR1 MRHNA and CDR2 SNTAGT come from the germline V gene. The V end lost 0 bases, the J end lost 5 bases, and 14 bases lay between the germline ends. CDR3 bases: TGTGCCAGCAGTGACTCGGTCGGGGGACGAAATAATTCACCCCTCCACTTT. Translated: CASSDSVGGRNNSPLHF.

The rearrangement uses TRBV5-6 and TRBJ2-1; 10 bases match TRBD2. This CDR3 has 16 residues. Looked up from germline, CDR1 is SGHDT and CDR2 is YYEEEE. J gave up 3 bases and V 1 base, and 4 bases lay outside the gene matches. CDR3 loop: CASSLLAGEFYNEQFF. In DNA form, the CDR3 reads TGTGCCAGCAGCTTGCTAGCGGGGGAGTTCTACAATGAGCAGTTCTTC. Variable domain in full (rest from reference TRBV5-6 and TRBJ2-1): DAGVTQSPTHLIKTRGQQVTLRCSPKSGHDTVSWYQQALGQGPQFIFQYYEEEERQRGNFPDRFSGHQFPNYSSELNVNALLLGDSALYLCASSLLAGEFYNEQFFGPGTRLTVL.

This chain uses TRBV25-1 with TRBJ1-1; D gene unclear. The CDR3 is made up of 13 amino acids. The V end was cut by 5 bases, the J end by 4 bases, with 11 bases between. Germline CDR1 and CDR2: MGHDK and SYGVNS. The CDR3 spells CASSLPGATEAFF. In DNA, the CDR3 is TGTGCCAGCAGTCTTCCCGGAGCCACTGAAGCTTTCTTT.

This chain joins TRBV9 and TRBJ2-3; 12 bases are a match to TRBD2. Germline V CDR1 and CDR2: SGDLS, YYNGEE. V dropped 0 bases and J dropped 1; count of bases not matched to a gene: 0. The CDR3 covers 16 residues. The CDR3, as DNA: TGTGCCAGCAGCGTAGGGACTAGCGGGGGCACAGATACGCAGTATTTT. Its translation: CASSVGTSGGTDTQYF. The full variable domain, with the rest looked up from reference TRBV9 and TRBJ2-3, is DSGVTQTPKHLITATGQRVTLRCSPRSGDLSVYWYQQSLDQGLQFLIQYYNGEERAKGNILERFSAQQFPDLHSELNLSSLELGDSALYFCASSVGTSGGTDTQYFGPGTRLTVL.

V is TRBV30 and J is TRBJ1-3; D not resolved. This CDR3 comprises 16 residues. Per the germline V gene, CDR1 is GTSNPN and CDR2 is SVGIG (reference sequence). V gave up 4 bases and J gave up 4 bases, with 20 bases separating them. In DNA form, the CDR3 reads TGTGCCTGGACCCCAATACGGGAGGGTGGAGGAAACACCATATATTTT. Amino acids: CAWTPIREGGGNTIYF.

CDR3 DNA sequence: TGTGCCATCAGTGAAAGACAGCATAATGAAAAACTGTTTTTT. Protein product: CAISERQHNEKLFF. The rearrangement joins TRBV10-3 to TRBJ1-4, with TRBD1 as a possible D gene (5 bases). V gave up 3 bases and J gave up 4 bases, with 9 bases separating them. The germline V gene has CDR1 ENHRY and CDR2 SYGVKD. This CDR3 contains 14 residues.

This chain links TRBV5-1 with TRBJ1-1, with TRBD1 matching over 7 bases. Germline lookup yields CDR1 SGHRS and CDR2 YFSETQ. This CDR3 has 14 residues. With 2 bases clipped from V and 5 bases from J, the junction kept 6 bases outside the gene matches. The CDR3: CASSFGRGRTEAFF. The CDR3 DNA sequence: TGCGCCAGCAGCTTTGGCAGGGGGAGGACTGAAGCTTTCTTT.

J is TRBJ2-7 and V is TRBV19; TRBD1 matches 10 bases. Germline-derived CDR1 and CDR2 are LNHDA and SQIVND (reference sequence). CDR3 size: 13 residues. Trimming at V came to 3 bases and at J to 6 bases, leaving 2 bases not matched to a gene. CDR3 sequence: CASSIWDRGEQYF. The CDR3 DNA is TGTGCCAGTAGTATCTGGGACAGGGGCGAGCAGTACTTC. Full variable domain (rest looked up from reference TRBV19 and TRBJ2-7): DGGITQSPKYLFRKEGQNVTLSCEQNLNHDAMYWYRQDPGQGLRLIYYSQIVNDFQKGDIAEGYSVSREKKESFPLTVTSAQKNPTAFYLCASSIWDRGEQYFGPGTRLTVT.

CDR3 sequence (DNA): TGCGCCAGCAGCCAAGACCGGGACAGGGACCGACGGCCCCAGCATTTT. It is translated as CASSQDRDRDRRPQHF. The chain couples TRBV4-1 to TRBJ1-5; TRBD1 aligns across 9 bases. The germline V gene encodes CDR1 MGHRA and CDR2 YSYEKL. V lost 0 bases, J lost 9 bases, and 9 bases stayed unmatched. This CDR3 comprises 16 residues.

The rearrangement links TRBV19 to TRBJ2-3; 13 bases fit TRBD2. This CDR3 contains 15 residues. Germline lookup yields CDR1 LNHDA and CDR2 SQIVND (reference sequence). J gave up 6 bases and V 4 bases, and 4 bases lay outside the gene matches. CDR3 sequence: CASSRTSGGWDTQYF. The CDR3, as DNA: TGTGCCAGTAGTAGGACTAGCGGGGGTTGGGATACGCAGTATTTT.

The chain recombines TRBV9 with TRBJ2-2, with TRBD1 matching 8 bases. Germline V gene data show CDR1 as SGDLS and CDR2 as YYNGEE. The CDR3 is 14 amino acids. This CDR3 reads CASSDRVNTGELFF. In nucleotides, the CDR3 is TGTGCATCTTCGGACAGGGTAAACACCGGGGAGCTGTTTTTT.

The V and J genes are TRBV7-2 and TRBJ1-3, with 7 bases matching TRBD1. Germline V CDR1 and CDR2: SGHTA, FQGNSA. V lost 6 bases to trimming and J lost 4 bases; unmatched junction nucleotides: 9. The CDR3 has 15 residues. As DNA, the CDR3 is TGTGCCAGCAGTCCTGACAGGGTGGGAGGAAACACCATATATTTT. It is translated as CASSPDRVGGNTIYF. Complete variable domain (other parts from reference TRBV7-2 and TRBJ1-3): GAGVSQSPSNKVTEKGKDVELRCDPISGHTALYWYRQSLGQGLEFLIYFQGNSAPDKSGLPSDRFSAERTGGSVSTLTIQRTQQEDSAVYLCASSPDRVGGNTIYFGEGSWLTVV.